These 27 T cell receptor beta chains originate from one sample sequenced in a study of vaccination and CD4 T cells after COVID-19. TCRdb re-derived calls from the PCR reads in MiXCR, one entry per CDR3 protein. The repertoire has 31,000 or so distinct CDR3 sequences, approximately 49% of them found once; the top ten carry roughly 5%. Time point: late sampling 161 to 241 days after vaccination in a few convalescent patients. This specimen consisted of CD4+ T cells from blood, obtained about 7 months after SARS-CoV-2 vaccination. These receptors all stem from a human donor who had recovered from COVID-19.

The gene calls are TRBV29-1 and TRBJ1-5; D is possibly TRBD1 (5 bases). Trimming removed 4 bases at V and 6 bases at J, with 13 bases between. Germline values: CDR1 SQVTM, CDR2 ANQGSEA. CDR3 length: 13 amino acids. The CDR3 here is CSVAPRRGQPQHF. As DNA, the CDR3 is TGCAGCGTTGCCCCAAGAAGGGGTCAGCCCCAGCATTTT.

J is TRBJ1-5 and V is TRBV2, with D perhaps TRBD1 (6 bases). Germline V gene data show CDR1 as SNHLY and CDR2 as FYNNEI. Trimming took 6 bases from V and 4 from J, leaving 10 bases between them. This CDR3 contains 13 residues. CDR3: CASSKQGNQPQHF. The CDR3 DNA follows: TGTGCCAGCAGCAAACAGGGTAATCAGCCCCAGCATTTT.

This CDR3 reads CASSDSAGGSTDTQYF. CDR3 coding DNA: TGTGCCAGCAGTGACTCAGCGGGAGGTAGCACAGATACGCAGTATTTT. The V call is TRBV6-4, the J call TRBJ2-3; 9 bases are shared with TRBD2. CDR3 size: 16 residues. V was pared by 0 bases and J by 0 bases, with 1 base of the junction left unmatched. Germline CDR1 reads MRHNA; CDR2 reads SNTAGT.

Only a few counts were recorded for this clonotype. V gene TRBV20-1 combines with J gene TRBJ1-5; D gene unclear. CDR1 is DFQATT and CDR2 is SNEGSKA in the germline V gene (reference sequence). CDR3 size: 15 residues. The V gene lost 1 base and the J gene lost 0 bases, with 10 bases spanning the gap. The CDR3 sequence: CSARGAVASNQPQHF. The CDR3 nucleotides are TGCAGTGCTAGAGGTGCCGTTGCTAGCAATCAGCCCCAGCATTTT.

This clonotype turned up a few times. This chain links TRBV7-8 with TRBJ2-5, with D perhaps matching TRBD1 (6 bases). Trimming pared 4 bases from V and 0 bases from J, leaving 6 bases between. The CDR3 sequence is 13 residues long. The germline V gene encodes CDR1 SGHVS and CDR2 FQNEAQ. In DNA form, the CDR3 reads TGTGCCAGCAGCTGGGGGCACCAAGAGACCCAGTACTTC. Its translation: CASSWGHQETQYF.

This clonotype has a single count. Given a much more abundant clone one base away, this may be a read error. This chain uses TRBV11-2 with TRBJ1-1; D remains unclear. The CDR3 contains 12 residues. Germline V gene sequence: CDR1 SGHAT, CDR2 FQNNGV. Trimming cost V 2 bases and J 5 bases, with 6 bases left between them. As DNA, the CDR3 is TGTGCCAGCAGCTTATTGGTAACTGAAGCTTTCTTT. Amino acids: CASSLLVTEAFF.

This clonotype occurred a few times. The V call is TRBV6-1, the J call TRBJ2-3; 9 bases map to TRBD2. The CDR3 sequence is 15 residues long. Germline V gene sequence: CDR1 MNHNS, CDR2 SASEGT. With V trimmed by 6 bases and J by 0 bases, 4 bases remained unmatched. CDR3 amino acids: CASSPSGGSTDTQYF. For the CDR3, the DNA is TGTGCCAGCAGCCCAAGCGGGGGGAGCACAGATACGCAGTATTTT.

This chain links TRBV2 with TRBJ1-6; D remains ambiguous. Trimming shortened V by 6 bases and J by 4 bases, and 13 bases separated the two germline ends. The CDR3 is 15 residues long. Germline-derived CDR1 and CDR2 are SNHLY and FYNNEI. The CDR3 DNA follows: TGTGCCAGCAGCGGCGGGTGGGCTTATAATTCACCCCTCCACTTT. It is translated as CASSGGWAYNSPLHF.

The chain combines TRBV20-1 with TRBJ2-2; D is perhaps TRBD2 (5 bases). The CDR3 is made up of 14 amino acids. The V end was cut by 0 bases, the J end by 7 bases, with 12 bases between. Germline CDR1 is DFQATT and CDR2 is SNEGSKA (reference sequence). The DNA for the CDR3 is TGCAGTGCTAGAGAGGGAGTACTGAGCGGGGAGCTGTTTTTT. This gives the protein CSAREGVLSGELFF.

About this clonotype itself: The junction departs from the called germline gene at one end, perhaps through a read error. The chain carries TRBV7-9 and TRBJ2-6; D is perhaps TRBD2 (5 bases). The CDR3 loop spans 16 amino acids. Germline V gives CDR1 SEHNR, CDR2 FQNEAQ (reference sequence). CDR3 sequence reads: CARSQPRGSGANVLTF. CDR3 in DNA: TGTGCCCGCAGCCAACCACGGGGATCTGGGGCCAACGTCCTGACTTTC.

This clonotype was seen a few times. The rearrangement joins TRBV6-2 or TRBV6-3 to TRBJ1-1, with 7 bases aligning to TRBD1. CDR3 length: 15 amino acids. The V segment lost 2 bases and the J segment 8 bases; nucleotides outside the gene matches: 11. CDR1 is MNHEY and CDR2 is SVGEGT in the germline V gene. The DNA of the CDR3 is TGTGCCAGCAGTTACCGAGGAGACAGGGCGAAGGAAGCTTTCTTT. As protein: CASSYRGDRAKEAFF.

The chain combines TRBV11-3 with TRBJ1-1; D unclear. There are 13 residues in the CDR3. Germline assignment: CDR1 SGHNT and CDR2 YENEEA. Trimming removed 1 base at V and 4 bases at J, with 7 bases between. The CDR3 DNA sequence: TGTGCCAGCAGCTTAGGGGTGGGCACTGAAGCTTTCTTT. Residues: CASSLGVGTEAFF.

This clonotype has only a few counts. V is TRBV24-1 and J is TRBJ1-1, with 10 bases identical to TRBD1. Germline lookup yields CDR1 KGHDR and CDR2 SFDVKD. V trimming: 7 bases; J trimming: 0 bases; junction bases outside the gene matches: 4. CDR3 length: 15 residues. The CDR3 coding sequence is TGTGCCACCAGACCGGGACAGGGGATGAACACTGAAGCTTTCTTT. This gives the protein CATRPGQGMNTEAFF.

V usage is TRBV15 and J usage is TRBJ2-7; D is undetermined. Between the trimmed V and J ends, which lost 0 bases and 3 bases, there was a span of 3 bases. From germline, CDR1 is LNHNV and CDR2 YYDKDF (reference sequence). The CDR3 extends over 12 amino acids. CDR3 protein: CATSRDGYEQYF. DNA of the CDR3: TGTGCCACCAGCAGAGATGGCTACGAGCAGTACTTC.

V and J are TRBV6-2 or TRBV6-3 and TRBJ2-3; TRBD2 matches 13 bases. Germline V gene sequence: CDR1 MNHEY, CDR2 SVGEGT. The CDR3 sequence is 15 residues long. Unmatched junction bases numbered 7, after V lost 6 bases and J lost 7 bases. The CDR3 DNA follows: TGTGCCAGCAGCCTGGGACTAGCGGGATACCATACGCAGTATTTT. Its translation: CASSLGLAGYHTQYF.

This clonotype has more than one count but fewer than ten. The DNA of the CDR3 is TGCAGTGCCGACAACGCGGACAGAGACAATGAGCAGTTCTTC. This translates into CSADNADRDNEQFF. V and J are TRBV20-1 and TRBJ2-1; D may be TRBD1 (6 bases). The CDR3 runs to 14 residues. Germline V gene sequence: CDR1 DFQATT, CDR2 SNEGSKA (reference sequence). Trimming took off 6 bases at V and 5 bases at J, with 17 bases between the two ends.

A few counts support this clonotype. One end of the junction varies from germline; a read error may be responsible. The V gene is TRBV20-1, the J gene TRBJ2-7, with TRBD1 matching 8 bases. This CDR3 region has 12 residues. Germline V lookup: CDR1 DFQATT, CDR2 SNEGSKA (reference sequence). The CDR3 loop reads CSATRRTGPFLF. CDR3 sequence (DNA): TGCAGTGCTACCCGAAGGACAGGGCCTTTCCTGTTC.

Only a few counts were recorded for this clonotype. DNA of the CDR3: TGCAGCGCCCGGCCAGCGGGGCCCTGGAATGAGCAGTTCTTC. It specifies CSARPAGPWNEQFF. The chain employs TRBV29-1 and TRBJ2-1, with 7 bases fitting TRBD2. V shed 7 bases and J 7 bases; nucleotides not matched to a gene: 13. The V gene's germline CDR1 is SQVTM and CDR2 ANQGSEA. CDR3 length: 14 residues.

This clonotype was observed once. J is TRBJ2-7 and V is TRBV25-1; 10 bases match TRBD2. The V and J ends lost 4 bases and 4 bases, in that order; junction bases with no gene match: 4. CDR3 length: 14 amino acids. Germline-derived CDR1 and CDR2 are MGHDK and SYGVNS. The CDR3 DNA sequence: TGTGCCAGCAGTGCCTCTAGCGGGGGATACGAGCAGTACTTC. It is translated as CASSASSGGYEQYF.

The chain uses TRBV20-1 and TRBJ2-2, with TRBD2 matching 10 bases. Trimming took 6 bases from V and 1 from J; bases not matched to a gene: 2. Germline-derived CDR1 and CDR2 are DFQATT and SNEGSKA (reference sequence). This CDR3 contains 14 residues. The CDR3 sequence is CSAWTSGNTGELFF. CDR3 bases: TGCAGTGCCTGGACTAGCGGGAACACCGGGGAGCTGTTTTTT.

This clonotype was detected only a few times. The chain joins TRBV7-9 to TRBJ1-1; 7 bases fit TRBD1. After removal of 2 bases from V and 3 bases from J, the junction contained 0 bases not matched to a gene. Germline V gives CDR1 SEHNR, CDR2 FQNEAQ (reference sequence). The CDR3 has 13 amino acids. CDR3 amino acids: CASSLQGDTEAFF. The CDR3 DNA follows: TGTGCCAGCAGCTTACAGGGGGACACTGAAGCTTTCTTT.

CDR3 region: CASSSTGNTEAFF. CDR3 DNA: TGTGCCAGCAGCTCGACAGGGAACACTGAAGCTTTCTTT. The chain couples TRBV7-3 to TRBJ1-1; a weak D match, TRBD1 (6 bases). Germline V gene lookup returns CDR1 SGHTA and CDR2 FQGTGA. CDR3 length: 13 amino acids. V was pared by 4 bases and J by 1 base, with 7 bases between. The entire variable domain, with the rest obtained from reference TRBV7-3 and TRBJ1-1, is as follows: GAGVSQTPSNKVTEKGKYVELRCDPISGHTALYWYRQSLGQGPEFLIYFQGTGAADDSGLPNDRFFAVRPEGSVSTLKIQRTERGDSAVYLCASSSTGNTEAFFGQGTRLTVV.

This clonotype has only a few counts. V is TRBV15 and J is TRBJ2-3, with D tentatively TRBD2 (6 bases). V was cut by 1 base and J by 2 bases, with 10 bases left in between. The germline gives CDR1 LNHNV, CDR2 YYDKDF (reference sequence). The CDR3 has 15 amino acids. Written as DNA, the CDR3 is TGTGCCACCAGCAGAGCAAGGCGGGACACAGATACGCAGTATTTT. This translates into CATSRARRDTDTQYF.

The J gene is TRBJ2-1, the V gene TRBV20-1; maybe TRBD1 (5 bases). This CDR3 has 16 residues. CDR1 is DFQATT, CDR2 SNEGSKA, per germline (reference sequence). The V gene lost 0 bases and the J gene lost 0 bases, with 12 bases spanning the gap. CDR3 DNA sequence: TGCAGTGCTAGAGACATCCAGGGCGTCTCCTACAATGAGCAGTTCTTC. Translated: CSARDIQGVSYNEQFF.

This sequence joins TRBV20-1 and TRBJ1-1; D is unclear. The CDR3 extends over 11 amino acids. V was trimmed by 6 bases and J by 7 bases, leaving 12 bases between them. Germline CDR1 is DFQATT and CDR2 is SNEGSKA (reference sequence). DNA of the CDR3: TGCAGTGCCCTGCGGGAGTTTGAAGCTTTCTTT. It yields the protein CSALREFEAFF.

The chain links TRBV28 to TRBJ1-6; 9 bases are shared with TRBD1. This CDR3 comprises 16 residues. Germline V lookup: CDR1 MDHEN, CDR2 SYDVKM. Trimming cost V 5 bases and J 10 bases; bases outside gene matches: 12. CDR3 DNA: TGTGCCAGCAGTACCCGACAGGGGGTTATAGGGTCACCCCTCCACTTT. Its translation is CASSTRQGVIGSPLHF.

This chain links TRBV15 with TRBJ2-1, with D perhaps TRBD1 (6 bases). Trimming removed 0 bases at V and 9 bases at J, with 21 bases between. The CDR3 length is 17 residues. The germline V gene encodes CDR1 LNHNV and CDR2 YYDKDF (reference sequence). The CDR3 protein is CATSRDLPGDGDSEQFF. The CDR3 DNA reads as TGTGCCACCAGCAGAGATCTCCCAGGGGACGGAGACAGTGAGCAGTTCTTC.